This T cell receptor beta chain was observed in a study of cytomegalovirus exposure and HLA in healthy donors. The CDR3 sequence is 14 residues long. Per germline, CDR1 SNHLY and CDR2 FYNNEI. Trimming cost V 8 bases and J 3 bases; bases outside gene matches: 5. Use of 60 Vbeta and 13 Jbeta primers characterized the PCR. Assay used: immunoSEQ multiplex PCR; TCRdb lists only in-frame clones, some missing. The sample records about 110,000 clones, about four fifths being singletons. This TCR derives from a woman aged 25 to 39 in good health and CMV-seronegative. The chain carries TRBV2 and TRBJ2-3; 10 bases line up with TRBD1. Specimen: PBMCs. This CDR3 reads CASAWTGGTDTQYF. The CDR3, as DNA: TGTGCCAGCGCCTGGACAGGGGGGACAGATACGCAGTATTTT. The full variable domain, completed using reference TRBV2 and TRBJ2-3, is EPEVTQTPSHQVTQMGQEVILRCVPISNHLYFYWYRQILGQKVEFLVSFYNNEISEKSEIFDDQFSVERPDGSNFTLKIRSTKLEDSAMYFCASAWTGGTDTQYFGPGTRLTVL.